The 15 T cell receptor beta chains reported below all come from one sample, sequenced in a study of T-cell reconstitution after alpha-beta-depleted transplantation in children (dated by TCRdb to about 2016). Receptors were amplified or captured by PCR. Sequencing instrument: Illumina HiSeq 2500. To normalize quantification of the TCRbeta repertoire, the TCR libraries were built with molecular barcoding that relied on unique molecular identifiers. The public sequencing data were trimmed at Q25 with fastp and processed into clonotypes with MiXCR by TCRdb, which kept only in-frame beta chains. Each entry merges the rows of one CDR3 protein and shows their most common DNA and genes. The sample table shows 83,000 or so distinct CDR3 sequences, and 7% to 10% are seen once. More than 6.5% of the sample rests with the top ten. Source: PBMCs from the stem cell graft donor, taken from the stem cell graft. The source is a human donor who donated a stem cell graft to a child with congenital amegakaryocytic thrombocytopenia.

This clonotype has a count of ten or more. In DNA, the CDR3 is TGTGCCTGGAGTGCCAAGACAGGGGTTAGCAATCAGCCCCAGCATTTT. Encoded protein: CAWSAKTGVSNQPQHF. The rearrangement joins TRBV30 to TRBJ1-5, with 8 bases lining up with TRBD1. Trimming at V came to 1 base and at J to 0 bases, leaving 5 bases not matched to a gene. Germline CDR1 reads GTSNPN; CDR2 reads SVGIG (reference sequence). The CDR3 length is 16 residues.

This clonotype was seen many times. This CDR3 reads CASSSPDRVYGYTF. CDR3 nucleotide sequence: TGTGCCAGCAGTTCACCGGACAGGGTGTATGGCTACACCTTC. The chain combines TRBV12-3 or TRBV12-4 with TRBJ1-2; 8 bases align to TRBD1. V shed 4 bases and J 5 bases; nucleotides not matched to a gene: 6. This CDR3 has 14 residues.

This clonotype was recorded at least ten times. This rearrangement joins TRBV19 to TRBJ1-5, with a possible D match to TRBD1 (5 bases). The CDR3 has 13 amino acids. V was pared by 4 bases and J by 7 bases, with 11 bases between. Germline V CDR1 and CDR2: LNHDA, SQIVND (reference sequence). This CDR3 reads CASSTGILQPQHF. The CDR3 nucleotides are TGTGCCAGTAGTACAGGGATTCTGCAGCCCCAGCATTTT. Full variable domain (remainder filled in from reference TRBV19 and TRBJ1-5): DGGITQSPKYLFRKEGQNVTLSCEQNLNHDAMYWYRQDPGQGLRLIYYSQIVNDFQKGDIAEGYSVSREKKESFPLTVTSAQKNPTAFYLCASSTGILQPQHFGDGTRLSIL.

This clonotype was seen ten or more times. The chain is built from TRBV20-1 and TRBJ2-1; tentative D call: TRBD1 (7 bases). The CDR3 covers 15 residues. V lost 3 bases and J 4 bases, leaving 16 bases between the germline ends. Germline V gives CDR1 DFQATT, CDR2 SNEGSKA (reference sequence). This CDR3 reads CSARPGGSLYNEQFF. CDR3 coding DNA: TGCAGTGCTAGGCCAGGGGGGTCCCTTTACAATGAGCAGTTCTTC.

This clonotype was detected ten times or more. The rearrangement joins TRBV5-5 to TRBJ1-5; no reliable D call. Germline values: CDR1 SGHKS, CDR2 YYEKEE (reference sequence). The V end was cut by 4 bases, the J end by 4 bases, with 18 bases between. There are 16 residues in the CDR3. CDR3 in amino acids: CASSPNNAISNQPQHF. The CDR3 nucleotides are TGTGCCAGCAGCCCCAATAATGCGATTTCTAATCAGCCCCAGCATTTT.

This clonotype occurred many times. The V gene is TRBV29-1, the J gene TRBJ2-3, with 7 bases identical to TRBD2. The J segment lost 6 bases and the V segment lost 4 bases, leaving 4 bases of the junction unmatched. There are 12 residues in the CDR3. Germline-derived CDR1 and CDR2 are SQVTM and ANQGSEA. CDR3 coding DNA: TGCAGCGTTGGGGGGGGTACGGATACGCAGTATTTT. It codes for CSVGGGTDTQYF.

There are many counts of this clonotype. DNA of the CDR3: TGTGCCATCAGTGAGCCGCGACTAGCGGGAACCCTGGCGTACTTC. Its protein product is CAISEPRLAGTLAYF. The chain has TRBV10-3 and TRBJ2-7, with TRBD2 matching over 11 bases. This CDR3 is built from 15 residues. Germline lookup yields CDR1 ENHRY and CDR2 SYGVKD. J was trimmed by 12 bases and V by 2 bases; bases with no gene match: 12.

The sample holds many counts of this clonotype. The chain carries TRBV28 and TRBJ1-5; unclear D gene. Germline lookup yields CDR1 MDHEN and CDR2 SYDVKM. The length of the CDR3 is 14 residues. V lost 6 bases and J 6 bases, leaving 15 bases between the germline ends. CDR3 protein: CASRLSLGFQPQHF. CDR3 nucleotide sequence: TGTGCCAGCAGACTTTCGTTGGGGTTTCAGCCCCAGCATTTT.

In its sample, this clonotype was seen many times. The V and J genes are TRBV28 and TRBJ1-5; a possible D gene is TRBD1 (5 bases). CDR3 length: 14 residues. Trimming cost V 5 bases and J 7 bases, with 15 bases left between them. The germline V gene has CDR1 MDHEN and CDR2 SYDVKM. This CDR3 is CASSQPRVEQPQHF. DNA for the CDR3: TGTGCCAGCAGTCAACCCAGGGTGGAACAGCCCCAGCATTTT.

The table lists this clonotype with many counts. This chain uses TRBV28 with TRBJ2-1; 8 nucleotides line up with TRBD1. Germline CDR1 is MDHEN and CDR2 is SYDVKM. The V gene end was trimmed by 4 bases and the J gene end by 7 bases; junction bases not matched to a gene: 6. This CDR3 spans 14 amino acids. As DNA, the CDR3 is TGTGCCAGCAGTTGGGCAGGGGGCACGAATGAGCAGTTCTTC. Protein sequence: CASSWAGGTNEQFF.

V and J are TRBV5-5 and TRBJ2-1, with TRBD2 identical over 9 bases. The V and J ends lost 10 bases and 8 bases, in that order; junction bases with no gene match: 10. The CDR3 has 13 residues. CDR1 is SGHKS, CDR2 YYEKEE, per germline (reference sequence). In nucleotides, the CDR3 is TGTGCCTGCTCCGCGGGAGGGTCCCATGAGCAGTTCTTC. It encodes CACSAGGSHEQFF.

This clonotype was counted only a few times. The V gene is TRBV20-1, the J gene TRBJ2-7, with D possibly TRBD1 on 6 matching bases. V gave up 3 bases and J gave up 2 bases, with 17 bases separating them. Germline CDR1 is DFQATT and CDR2 is SNEGSKA (reference sequence). The CDR3 contains 15 residues. CDR3 sequence reads: CSASSTGKATYEQYF. CDR3 DNA: TGCAGTGCTAGCTCGACAGGAAAGGCCACCTACGAGCAGTACTTC.

This clonotype was seen at least ten times. This chain links TRBV12-3 or TRBV12-4 with TRBJ2-2; no reliable D call. The CDR3 is 15 residues long. With 6 bases removed from V and 0 bases from J, the gap between germline ends came to 11 bases. CDR3 loop: CASSLTRANTGELFF. The CDR3 nucleotides are TGTGCCAGCAGCCTCACGCGCGCGAACACCGGGGAGCTGTTTTTT.

In its sample, this clonotype was seen a few times. V gene TRBV7-2 combines with J gene TRBJ1-1; D is unclear. Trimming removed 2 bases from V and 4 bases from J, with 11 bases in between. The CDR3 totals 14 residues. Germline V gene sequence: CDR1 SGHTA, CDR2 FQGNSA. CDR3 sequence: CASSLYTAVTEAFF. The CDR3 DNA is TGTGCCAGCAGCTTATACACAGCCGTCACTGAAGCTTTCTTT.

The chain employs TRBV25-1 and TRBJ2-1; the D gene is possibly TRBD2 (7 bases). Germline V CDR1 and CDR2: MGHDK, SYGVNS. The CDR3 loop spans 14 amino acids. Trimming removed 6 bases from V and 8 bases from J, with 17 bases in between. This CDR3 is CASSLGGAWDEQFF. CDR3 nucleotides: TGTGCCAGCAGCCTAGGGGGGGCTTGGGATGAGCAGTTCTTC.